Given below is one T cell receptor (beta chain) in context. Its antigen remains unknown. The germline V gene encodes CDR1 MDHEN and CDR2 SYDVKM. V was clipped by 4 bases and J by 6 bases; unmatched bases: 12. CDR3 length equals 18 residues. This sample is drawn from a study of shared clonotypes between healthy human individuals. Background on the study: Donors were a couple of women and a few men aged 18 to 49.

Study processing details: As immunoSEQ supplied junction-only sequences (without quality scores), filtering differed. The data were produced by immunoSEQ multiplex PCR, yet TCRdb's version contains in-frame clones alone and is incomplete. V, J and clone size are taken as reported in that table, and D and trimming were inferred from the DNA itself. The repertoire includes approximately 470,000 clones, 81% of them detected once, and more than 9.5% sits in the top ten. Study results and limitations: Sampling involved blood alone; tissue repertoires likely differ.

This chain uses TRBV28 with TRBJ2-3, with 14 bases matching TRBD2. Sequencing was carried out using PBMCs. The clonotype was recovered from a woman aged 40 to 50 in good health. Some clones in this sample may be carry-over from other donors' samples. The CDR3 is CASSSDTGLAGVGDTQYF. CDR3 nucleotides: TGTGCCAGCAGTTCAGACACGGGACTAGCGGGAGTGGGCGATACGCAGTATTTT.